The next 12 T cell receptor beta chains were all read from a single sample in a study of Ad26.COV2.S vaccination and SARS-CoV-2 variants. Treatment described: around 19 received Ad26.COV2.S at low or high dose, single or two shots; roughly five received placebo; per-sample allocation not given. Material that was analyzed had been drawn on day 63 after the first vaccine or placebo injection. Using immunoSEQ multiplex PCR, the repertoire was profiled, and TCRdb retains in-frame clones only, with some absent. In the table there are under 250,000 clones, around 88% of which are singletons. This material consisted of peripheral blood, taken in a trial of Ad26.COV2.S vaccine versus placebo. The source is a person aged 18-60 years who received the Ad26.COV2.S COVID-19 vaccine or a placebo.

The J gene is TRBJ2-3, the V gene TRBV25-1, with D perhaps matching TRBD1 or TRBD2 (5 bases each). The CDR3 is 12 amino acids. Per germline, CDR1 MGHDK and CDR2 SYGVNS. With 6 bases removed from V and 3 bases from J, the gap between germline ends came to 7 bases. CDR3 nucleotides: TGTGCCAGCAGGGGGGTAACAGATACGCAGTATTTT. It translates to CASRGVTDTQYF.

The table lists this clone with a count of one. The J gene is TRBJ2-7, the V gene TRBV7-2; 8 nucleotides match TRBD2. CDR1 SGHTA and CDR2 FQGNSA come from the germline V gene. V trimming: 5 bases; J trimming: 7 bases; junction bases outside the gene matches: 16. There are 16 residues in the CDR3. In DNA form, the CDR3 reads TGTGCCAGCAGCCCGGGGGGGCCAGCCCTAGTAAGAGAGCAGTACTTC. Translating gives CASSPGGPALVREQYF.

The V and J genes are TRBV18 and TRBJ2-1; TRBD2 agrees at 8 bases. With 6 bases clipped from V and 0 bases from J, the junction kept 7 bases outside the gene matches. This CDR3 has 16 residues. The germline V gene has CDR1 KGHSH and CDR2 LQKENI. CDR3 DNA sequence: TGTGCCAGCTCCACCCCCGGGACTAGCTCCTACAATGAGCAGTTCTTC. Amino acid sequence: CASSTPGTSSYNEQFF. Together with reference TRBV18 and TRBJ2-1, the CDR3 gives the full variable domain: NAGVMQNPRHLVRRRGQEARLRCSPMKGHSHVYWYRQLPEEGLKFMVYLQKENIIDESGMPKERFSAEFPKEGPSILRIQQVVRGDSAAYFCASSTPGTSSYNEQFFGPGTRLTVL.

This rearrangement joins TRBV19 to TRBJ2-2, with D perhaps given as TRBD1 or TRBD2 (5 bases each). The CDR3 is 14 amino acids. Germline assignment: CDR1 LNHDA and CDR2 SQIVND (reference sequence). Trimming took 7 bases from V and 7 from J, leaving 16 bases between them. This CDR3 reads CASNWGYGDGELFF. CDR3 DNA: TGTGCCAGTAATTGGGGGTACGGGGACGGGGAGCTGTTTTTT.

The J gene is TRBJ1-1, the V gene TRBV27, with D perhaps matching TRBD1 (6 bases). CDR3 size: 13 residues. Looked up from germline, CDR1 is MNHEY and CDR2 is SMNVEV (reference sequence). V shed 3 bases and J shed 8 bases, with 13 bases lying between them. In DNA, the CDR3 is TGTGCCAGCAGTTTCAGGGGCCCCGAGGAAGCTTTCTTT. Translating gives CASSFRGPEEAFF.

A note on this clone: This sample also contains other DNA sequences that code for the same CDR3. The rearrangement joins TRBV11-2 to TRBJ2-5; D is unresolved. Germline values: CDR1 SGHAT, CDR2 FQNNGV. V shed 3 bases and J shed 5 bases, with 10 bases lying between them. The CDR3 is made up of 13 amino acids. The CDR3 region is CASSLWRTETQYF. CDR3 coding DNA: TGTGCCAGCAGCTTGTGGAGAACCGAGACCCAGTACTTC.

This rearrangement joins TRBV19 to TRBJ2-3, with D uncertain. CDR1 LNHDA and CDR2 SQIVND come from the germline V gene (reference sequence). The CDR3 extends over 14 amino acids. Trimming took 3 bases from V and 0 from J, leaving 7 bases between them. The CDR3 DNA sequence: TGTGCCAGTAGTATCTCTCCTAGCACAGATACGCAGTATTTT. Translated, it gives CASSISPSTDTQYF.

The CDR3 sequence is CASSPNAAGGPIGRYF. CDR3 in DNA: TGCGCCAGCAGCCCCAACGCCGCGGGAGGGCCGATTGGTCGGTACTTC. This chain joins TRBV5-1 and TRBJ2-5, with 9 bases identical to TRBD2. This CDR3 contains 16 residues. Per germline, CDR1 SGHRS and CDR2 YFSETQ. V was clipped by 4 bases and J by 13 bases; unmatched bases: 20. Supplemented by reference TRBV5-1 and TRBJ2-5, the full variable domain reads KAGVTQTPRYLIKTRGQQVTLSCSPISGHRSVSWYQQTPGQGLQFLFEYFSETQRNKGNFPGRFSGRQFSNSRSEMNVSTLELGDSALYLCASSPNAAGGPIGRYFGPGTRLLVL.

V gene TRBV6-4 combines with J gene TRBJ2-7; D may be TRBD1 (7 bases). V gave up 6 bases and J gave up 2 bases, with 17 bases separating them. The CDR3 runs 15 residues. CDR1 MRHNA and CDR2 SNTAGT come from the germline V gene. The CDR3 is CASRAAGQCTYEQYF. Written as DNA, the CDR3 is TGTGCCAGCAGAGCTGCGGGACAGTGCACCTACGAGCAGTACTTC.

J is TRBJ1-2 and V is TRBV6-6, with D possibly TRBD1 on 6 matching bases. Germline CDR1 and CDR2: MNHNY and SVGAGI (reference sequence). The CDR3 is 13 residues long. The germline V and J ends were trimmed by 6 bases and 7 bases, with 15 bases remaining between them. Here the CDR3 reads CASRQGLSSGYTF. CDR3 in DNA: TGTGCCAGCAGACAGGGCCTTTCTAGTGGCTACACCTTC.

The chain carries TRBV12-3 or TRBV12-4 and TRBJ2-3, with 7 bases matching TRBD1. This CDR3 contains 13 residues. The V and J ends lost 6 bases and 4 bases, in that order; junction bases with no gene match: 4. In DNA, the CDR3 is TGTGCCAGCAGGCCACAGGGGCCAGATACGCAGTATTTT. It specifies CASRPQGPDTQYF.

This clone was picked up a small number of times. The chain carries TRBV30 and TRBJ2-2, with a tentative D call TRBD2 (6 bases). Trimming cost V 5 bases and J 0 bases, with 19 bases left between them. The germline V gene has CDR1 GTSNPN and CDR2 SVGIG (reference sequence). There are 17 residues in the CDR3. As DNA, the CDR3 is TGTGCCTGGGGACCTCCAAGGGCGGGGTCGAACACCGGGGAGCTGTTTTTT. It codes for CAWGPPRAGSNTGELFF.